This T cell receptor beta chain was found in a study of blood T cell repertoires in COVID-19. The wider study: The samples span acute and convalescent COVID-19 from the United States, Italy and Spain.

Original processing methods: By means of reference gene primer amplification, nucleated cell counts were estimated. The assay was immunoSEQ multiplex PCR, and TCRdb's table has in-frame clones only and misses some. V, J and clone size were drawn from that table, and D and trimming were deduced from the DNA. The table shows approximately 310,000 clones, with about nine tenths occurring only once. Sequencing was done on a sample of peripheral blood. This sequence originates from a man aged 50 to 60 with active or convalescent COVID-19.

CDR3 protein: CASSFRTDSNQPQHF. The CDR3 coding sequence is TGTGCCAGCAGCTTTAGGACTGATAGCAATCAGCCCCAGCATTTT. The chain couples TRBV21-1 to TRBJ1-5. TRBV21-1 is a documented pseudogene. CDR3 length: 15 amino acids.